The 13 T cell receptor beta chains below were found in one sample sequenced in a study of T cells in pancreatic ductal adenocarcinoma. No neoadjuvant therapy was given to the selected pancreatic ductal adenocarcinoma patients before their surgery. Using immunoSEQ multiplex PCR, the repertoire was profiled, and TCRdb retains in-frame clones only, with some absent. This sample has around 94,000 clones, with roughly 95% found just once. The source material was PBMCs. The receptors come from a human donor with pancreatic ductal adenocarcinoma.

The chain employs TRBV9 and TRBJ2-3, with TRBD1 as a possible D gene (5 bases). CDR1 and CDR2 from the germline V gene are SGDLS and YYNGEE. The CDR3 contains 15 residues. The V end was cut by 4 bases, the J end by 1 base, with 13 bases between. CDR3 nucleotides: TGTGCCAGCAGCATAGTAGGGGTTGGCACAGATACGCAGTATTTT. It translates to CASSIVGVGTDTQYF.

The gene calls are TRBV7-9 and TRBJ1-1; maybe TRBD1 (5 bases). Trimming shortened V by 9 bases and J by 2 bases, and 16 bases separated the two germline ends. Germline CDR1 SEHNR, CDR2 FQNEAQ (reference sequence). There are 14 residues in the CDR3. CDR3 coding DNA: TGTGCCAGTCTGATCGGGGGAGGAAACACTGAAGCTTTCTTT. Amino acids: CASLIGGGNTEAFF.

As for this clone: One end of the junction varies from germline; a read error may be responsible. V gene TRBV20-1 combines with J gene TRBJ1-5; 7 positions match TRBD1. The CDR3 sequence is 11 residues long. Germline loops: CDR1 DFQATT, CDR2 SNEGSKA (reference sequence). CDR3 amino acids: CSARTGTVPYF. The CDR3 bases are TGCAGTGCTAGGACCGGGACAGTCCCTTATTTT.

This chain connects TRBV5-8 to TRBJ2-7; 7 bases fit TRBD1. This CDR3 contains 14 residues. Germline V CDR1 and CDR2: SGHTS, YDEGEE. Trimming at V came to 2 bases and at J to 0 bases, leaving 2 bases not matched to a gene. The CDR3 nucleotides are TGTGCCAGCAGCTTTCGGACAGGCTCCTACGAGCAGTACTTC. It is translated as CASSFRTGSYEQYF.

The gene calls are TRBV7-2 and TRBJ2-3; 9 bases are shared with TRBD2. Germline CDR1 and CDR2: SGHTA and FQGNSA. The CDR3 length is 15 residues. With V trimmed by 3 bases and J by 4 bases, 5 bases remained unmatched. DNA of the CDR3: TGTGCCAGCAGCTTGTCCCTAGCGGGGTCAGATACGCAGTATTTT. It is translated as CASSLSLAGSDTQYF.

This clone was picked up one time. The V and J genes are TRBV27 and TRBJ2-7; 7 bases agree with TRBD2. J was trimmed by 0 bases and V by 5 bases; bases with no gene match: 7. The length of the CDR3 is 15 residues. Germline V CDR1 and CDR2: MNHEY, SMNVEV (reference sequence). The CDR3 sequence: CASSSSGEGSYEQYF. CDR3 DNA: TGTGCCAGCAGTAGCTCGGGGGAGGGCTCCTACGAGCAGTACTTC.

V is TRBV9 and J is TRBJ2-1; TRBD2 matches at 10 bases. This CDR3 spans 16 amino acids. After removal of 3 bases from V and 5 bases from J, the junction contained 8 bases not matched to a gene. The germline V gene has CDR1 SGDLS and CDR2 YYNGEE. This CDR3 reads CASSDALAGGNNEQFF. The CDR3, as DNA: TGTGCCAGCAGCGATGCGTTAGCGGGAGGTAACAATGAGCAGTTCTTC.

The chain is built from TRBV4-1 and TRBJ1-2; D is unresolved. Germline values: CDR1 MGHRA, CDR2 YSYEKL. CDR3 length equals 16 residues. V gave up 1 base and J gave up 0 bases, with 12 bases separating them. The CDR3, as DNA: TGCGCCAGCAGCCAAGTATTTCGGGGAACTAACTATGGCTACACCTTC. Translating gives CASSQVFRGTNYGYTF.

V is TRBV19 and J is TRBJ2-3; a weak D match, TRBD2 (5 bases). Trimming shortened V by 0 bases and J by 3 bases, and 7 bases separated the two germline ends. The CDR3 spans 14 residues. CDR1 is LNHDA and CDR2 is SQIVND in the germline V gene (reference sequence). DNA for the CDR3: TGTGCCAGTAGTATAGATACGGGAACAGATACGCAGTATTTT. Its translation is CASSIDTGTDTQYF.

This clone has just one count. This rearrangement joins TRBV19 to TRBJ2-7; D remains ambiguous. The germline V and J ends were trimmed by 1 base and 5 bases, with 9 bases remaining between them. Germline V gene sequence: CDR1 LNHDA, CDR2 SQIVND (reference sequence). This CDR3 is built from 13 residues. CDR3 sequence: CASSIGLVNEQYF. CDR3 coding DNA: TGTGCCAGTAGTATAGGGCTAGTGAACGAGCAGTACTTC.

The chain recombines TRBV4-2 with TRBJ2-3, with D perhaps TRBD2 (5 bases). Looked up from germline, CDR1 is LGHNA and CDR2 is YNFKEQ. The CDR3 runs 10 residues. V was shortened by 8 bases and J by 6 bases, with 6 bases between the two germline ends. Here the CDR3 DNA reads TGTGCCAGCGGACTCGATACGCAGTATTTT. Translated, it gives CASGLDTQYF.

The rearrangement uses TRBV5-4 and TRBJ2-7; TRBD2 matches 9 bases. V was pared by 6 bases and J by 9 bases, with 13 bases of the junction left unmatched. Germline assignment: CDR1 SGHNT and CDR2 YYREEE (reference sequence). The CDR3 consists of 14 residues. Here the CDR3 DNA reads TGTGCCAGCATCCTTACACAGGGGCGGGAGGGGCAGTACTTC. As protein: CASILTQGREGQYF.

The V gene is TRBV5-6, the J gene TRBJ2-7, with D possibly being TRBD2 (5 bases). The CDR3 covers 11 residues. Germline CDR1 reads SGHDT; CDR2 reads YYEEEE. V lost 4 bases and J 7 bases, leaving 9 bases between the germline ends. CDR3 residues: CASSRWEEQYF. The CDR3 region has the DNA TGTGCCAGCAGCCGATGGGAGGAGCAGTACTTC.